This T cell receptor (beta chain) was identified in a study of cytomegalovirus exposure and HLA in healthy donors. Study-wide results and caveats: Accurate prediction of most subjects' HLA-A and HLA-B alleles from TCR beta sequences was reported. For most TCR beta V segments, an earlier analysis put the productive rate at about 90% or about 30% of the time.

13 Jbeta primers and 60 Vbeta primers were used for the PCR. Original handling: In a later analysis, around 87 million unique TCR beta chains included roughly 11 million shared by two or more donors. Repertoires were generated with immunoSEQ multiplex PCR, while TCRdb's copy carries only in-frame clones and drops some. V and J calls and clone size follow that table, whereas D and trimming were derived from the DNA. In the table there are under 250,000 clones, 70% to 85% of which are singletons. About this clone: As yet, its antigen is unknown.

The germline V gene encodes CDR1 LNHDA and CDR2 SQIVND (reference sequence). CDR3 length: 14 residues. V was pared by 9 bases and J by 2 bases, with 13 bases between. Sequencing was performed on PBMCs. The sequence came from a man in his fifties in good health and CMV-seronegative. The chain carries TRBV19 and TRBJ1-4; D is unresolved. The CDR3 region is CASTLGGTNEKLFF. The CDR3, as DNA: TGTGCCAGCACCCTAGGTGGGACTAATGAAAAACTGTTTTTT. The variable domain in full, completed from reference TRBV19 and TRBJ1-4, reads DGGITQSPKYLFRKEGQNVTLSCEQNLNHDAMYWYRQDPGQGLRLIYYSQIVNDFQKGDIAEGYSVSREKKESFPLTVTSAQKNPTAFYLCASTLGGTNEKLFFGSGTQLSVL.